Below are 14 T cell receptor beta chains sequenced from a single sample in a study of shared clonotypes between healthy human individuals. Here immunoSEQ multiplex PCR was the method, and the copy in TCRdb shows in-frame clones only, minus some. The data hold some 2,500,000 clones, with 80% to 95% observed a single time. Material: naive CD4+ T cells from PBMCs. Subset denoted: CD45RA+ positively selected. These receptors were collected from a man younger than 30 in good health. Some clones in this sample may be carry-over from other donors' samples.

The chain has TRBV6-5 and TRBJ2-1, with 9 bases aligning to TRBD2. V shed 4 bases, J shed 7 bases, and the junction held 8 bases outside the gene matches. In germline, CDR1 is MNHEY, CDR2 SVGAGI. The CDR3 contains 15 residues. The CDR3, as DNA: TGTGCCAGCAGTTCCTACGGCGGGAGGGGAAATGAGCAGTTCTTC. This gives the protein CASSSYGGRGNEQFF.

Written as DNA, the CDR3 is TGCAGTGCTCACCTAGCGGATACGCAGTATTTT. As protein: CSAHLADTQYF. The rearrangement uses TRBV20-1 and TRBJ2-3, with D perhaps TRBD2 (6 bases). The CDR3 spans 11 residues. Germline CDR1 is DFQATT and CDR2 is SNEGSKA (reference sequence). The V end lost 5 bases, the J end lost 6 bases, and 9 bases lay between the germline ends.

CDR3 loop: CASSPTSQGTSPHEQYF. Written as DNA, the CDR3 is TGTGCCAGCAGCCCTACCAGTCAGGGGACTAGCCCCCACGAGCAGTACTTC. The genes are TRBV9 and TRBJ2-7, with 9 bases matching TRBD2. The CDR3 loop spans 17 amino acids. CDR1 is SGDLS, CDR2 YYNGEE, per germline. V lost 4 bases and J lost 5; bases outside the gene matches: 16. The entire variable domain, with the rest obtained from reference TRBV9 and TRBJ2-7, is as follows: DSGVTQTPKHLITATGQRVTLRCSPRSGDLSVYWYQQSLDQGLQFLIQYYNGEERAKGNILERFSAQQFPDLHSELNLSSLELGDSALYFCASSPTSQGTSPHEQYFGPGTRLTVT.

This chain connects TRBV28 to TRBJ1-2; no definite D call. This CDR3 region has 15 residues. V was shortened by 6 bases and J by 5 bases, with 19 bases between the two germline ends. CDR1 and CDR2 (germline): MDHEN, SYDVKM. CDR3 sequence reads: CASRGTAYTPYGYTF. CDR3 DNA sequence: TGTGCCAGCAGGGGCACCGCCTACACTCCTTATGGCTACACCTTC.

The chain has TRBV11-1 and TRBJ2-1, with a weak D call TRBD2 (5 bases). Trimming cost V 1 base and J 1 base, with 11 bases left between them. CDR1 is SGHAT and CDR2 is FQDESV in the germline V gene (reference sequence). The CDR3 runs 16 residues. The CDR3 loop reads CASSLVASRSYNEQFF. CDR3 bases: TGTGCCAGCAGCTTAGTGGCTAGCCGGTCCTACAATGAGCAGTTCTTC.

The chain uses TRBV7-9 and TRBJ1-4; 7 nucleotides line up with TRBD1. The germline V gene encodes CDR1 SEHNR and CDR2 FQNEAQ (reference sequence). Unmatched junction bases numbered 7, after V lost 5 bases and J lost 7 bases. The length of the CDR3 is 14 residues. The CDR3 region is CASSPRTGREKLFF. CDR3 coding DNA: TGTGCCAGCAGCCCCCGGACAGGTCGTGAAAAACTGTTTTTT.

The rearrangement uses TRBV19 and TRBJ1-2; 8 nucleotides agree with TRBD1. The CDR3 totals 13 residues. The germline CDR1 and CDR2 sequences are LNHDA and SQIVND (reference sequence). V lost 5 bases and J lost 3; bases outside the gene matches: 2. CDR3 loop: CASSQTGDYGYTF. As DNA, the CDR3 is TGTGCCAGTAGTCAGACAGGGGACTATGGCTACACCTTC.

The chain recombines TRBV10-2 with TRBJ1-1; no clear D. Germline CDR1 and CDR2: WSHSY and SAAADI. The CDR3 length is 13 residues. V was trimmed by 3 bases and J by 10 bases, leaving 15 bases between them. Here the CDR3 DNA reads TGCGCCAGCAGTGAAAATGGGCAGGTTGGAGCTTTCTTT. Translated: CASSENGQVGAFF.

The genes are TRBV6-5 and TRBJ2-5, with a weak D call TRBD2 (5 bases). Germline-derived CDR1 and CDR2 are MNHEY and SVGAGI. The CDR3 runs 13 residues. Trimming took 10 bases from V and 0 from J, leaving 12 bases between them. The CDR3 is CATAVGDQETQYF. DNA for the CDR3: TGTGCCACCGCGGTGGGAGACCAAGAGACCCAGTACTTC.

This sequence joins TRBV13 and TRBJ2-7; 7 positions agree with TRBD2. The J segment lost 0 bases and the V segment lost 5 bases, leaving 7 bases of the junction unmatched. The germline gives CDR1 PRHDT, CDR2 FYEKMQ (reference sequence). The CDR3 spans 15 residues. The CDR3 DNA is TGTGCCAGCAGCCGACGCCGGACTAGCTCCTACGAGCAGTACTTC. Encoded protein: CASSRRRTSSYEQYF.

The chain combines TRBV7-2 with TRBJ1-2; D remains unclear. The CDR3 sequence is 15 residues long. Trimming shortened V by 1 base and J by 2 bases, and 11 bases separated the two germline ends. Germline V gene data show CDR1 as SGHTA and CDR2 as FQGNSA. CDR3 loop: CASSLETSTNYGYTF. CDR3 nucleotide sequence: TGTGCCAGCAGCTTAGAAACAAGTACAAACTATGGCTACACCTTC.

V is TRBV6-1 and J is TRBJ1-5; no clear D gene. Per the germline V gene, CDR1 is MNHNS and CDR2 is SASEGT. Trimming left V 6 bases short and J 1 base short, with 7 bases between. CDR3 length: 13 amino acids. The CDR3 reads CASRERSNQPQHF. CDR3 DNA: TGTGCCAGCAGGGAAAGGAGCAATCAGCCCCAGCATTTT.

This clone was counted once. The CDR3 here is CASSYSGLAGGEQYF. CDR3 nucleotides: TGTGCCAGCAGTTACTCGGGACTAGCGGGAGGCGAGCAGTACTTC. V is TRBV6-5 and J is TRBJ2-7; the match to TRBD2 covers 15 bases. J lost 6 bases, V lost 0 bases, and 0 bases had no gene match. This CDR3 is built from 15 residues. Germline lookup yields CDR1 MNHEY and CDR2 SVGAGI.

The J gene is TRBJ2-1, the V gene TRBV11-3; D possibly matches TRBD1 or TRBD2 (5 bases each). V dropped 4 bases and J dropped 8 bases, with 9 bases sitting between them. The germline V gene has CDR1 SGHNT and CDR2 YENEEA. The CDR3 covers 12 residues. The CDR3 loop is CASSWGSHEQFF. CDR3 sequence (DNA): TGTGCCAGCAGCTGGGGGTCGCATGAGCAGTTCTTC.